This T cell receptor (beta chain) was sequenced in a study of blood T cell repertoires in COVID-19. Study details: The United States, Italy and Spain provided the acute and convalescent COVID-19 samples. The analysed material was cDNA or gDNA that came from T cells, B-cell-depleted T cells, or PBMCs.

Original methodology: Reference gene primer amplification in the assay estimated nucleated cell counts. Clones were read by immunoSEQ multiplex PCR, and TCRdb kept only the in-frame ones, dropping some. Clone size and the V and J calls come from that table; the DNA yielded D and trimming. The sample has a few hundred thousand clones; about 70% are singletons. Unmatched junction bases numbered 9, after V lost 3 bases and J lost 4 bases. The CDR3 spans 16 residues. In germline, CDR1 is SGDLS, CDR2 YYNGEE. The gene calls are TRBV9 and TRBJ2-1, with 8 bases that match TRBD2. The source material was peripheral blood. This receptor was obtained from a woman older than 75 with acute or convalescent COVID-19. CDR3 DNA: TGTGCCAGCAGCGCTCAACTAGCGGCTACGTACAATGAGCAGTTCTTC. It translates to CASSAQLAATYNEQFF.